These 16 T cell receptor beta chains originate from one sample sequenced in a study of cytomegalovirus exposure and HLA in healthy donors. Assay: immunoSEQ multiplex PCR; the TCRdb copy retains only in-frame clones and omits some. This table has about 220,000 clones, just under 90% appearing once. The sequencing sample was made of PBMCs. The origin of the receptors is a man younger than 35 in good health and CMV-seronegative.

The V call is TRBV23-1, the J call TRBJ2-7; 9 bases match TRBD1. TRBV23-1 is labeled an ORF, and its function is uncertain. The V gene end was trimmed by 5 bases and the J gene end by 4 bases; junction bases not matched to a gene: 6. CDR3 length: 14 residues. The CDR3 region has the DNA TGCGCCAGCAGTGCCCGGGACAGGGAATACGAGCAGTACTTC. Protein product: CASSARDREYEQYF.

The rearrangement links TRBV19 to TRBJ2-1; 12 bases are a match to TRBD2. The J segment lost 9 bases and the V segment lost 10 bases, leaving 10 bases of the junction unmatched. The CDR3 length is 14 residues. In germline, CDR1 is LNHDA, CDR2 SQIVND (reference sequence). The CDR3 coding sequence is TGTGCCATCTCTCCTAGCGGGGGGGCCAGTGAGCAGTTCTTC. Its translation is CAISPSGGASEQFF. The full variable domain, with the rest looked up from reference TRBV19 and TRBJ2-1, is DGGITQSPKYLFRKEGQNVTLSCEQNLNHDAMYWYRQDPGQGLRLIYYSQIVNDFQKGDIAEGYSVSREKKESFPLTVTSAQKNPTAFYLCAISPSGGASEQFFGPGTRLTVL.

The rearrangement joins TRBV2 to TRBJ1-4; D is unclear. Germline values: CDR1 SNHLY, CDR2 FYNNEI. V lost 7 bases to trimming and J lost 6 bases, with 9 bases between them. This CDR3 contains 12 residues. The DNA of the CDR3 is TGTGCCAGCACGCGGCGGGATGAAAAACTGTTTTTT. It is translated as CASTRRDEKLFF.

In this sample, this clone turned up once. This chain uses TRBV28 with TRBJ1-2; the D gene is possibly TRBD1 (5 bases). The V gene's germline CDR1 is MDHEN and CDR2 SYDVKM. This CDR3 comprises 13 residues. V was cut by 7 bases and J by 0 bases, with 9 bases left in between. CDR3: CASNSGANYGYTF. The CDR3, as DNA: TGTGCCAGCAACTCGGGGGCTAACTATGGCTACACCTTC.

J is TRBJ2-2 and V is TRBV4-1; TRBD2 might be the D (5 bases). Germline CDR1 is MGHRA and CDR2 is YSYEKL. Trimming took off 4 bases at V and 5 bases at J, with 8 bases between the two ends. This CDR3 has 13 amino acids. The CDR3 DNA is TGCGCCAGCAGCCTCCTAGCAACCGGGGAGCTGTTTTTT. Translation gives CASSLLATGELFF.

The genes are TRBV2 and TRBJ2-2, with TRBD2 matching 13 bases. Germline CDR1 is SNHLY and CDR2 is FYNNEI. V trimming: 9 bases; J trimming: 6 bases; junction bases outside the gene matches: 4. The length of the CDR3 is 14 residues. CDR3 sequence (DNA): TGTGCCAGTCTCGGACTAGCGGGAGCCGGGGAGCTGTTTTTT. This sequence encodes CASLGLAGAGELFF.

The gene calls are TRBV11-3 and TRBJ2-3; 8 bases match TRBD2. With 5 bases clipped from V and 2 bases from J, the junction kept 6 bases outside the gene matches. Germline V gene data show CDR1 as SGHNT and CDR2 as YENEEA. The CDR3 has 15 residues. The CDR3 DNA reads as TGTGCCAGCAGCCCCCGGGGGGGGCACACAGATACGCAGTATTTT. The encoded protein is CASSPRGGHTDTQYF.

CDR3 nucleotides: TGCAGCGTTGACTCGGGTGCGCACCCCGAGCAGTACTTC. The encoded protein is CSVDSGAHPEQYF. The V and J genes are TRBV29-1 and TRBJ2-7; D gene uncertain. This CDR3 has 13 amino acids. V lost 3 bases to trimming and J lost 6 bases, with 15 bases between them. From germline, CDR1 is SQVTM and CDR2 ANQGSEA.

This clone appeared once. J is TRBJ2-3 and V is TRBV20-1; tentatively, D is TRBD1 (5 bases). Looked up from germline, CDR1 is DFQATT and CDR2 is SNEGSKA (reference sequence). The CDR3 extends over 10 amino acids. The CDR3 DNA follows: TGCAGGTCCTCAGGGGATACGCAGTATTTT. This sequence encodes CRSSGDTQYF.

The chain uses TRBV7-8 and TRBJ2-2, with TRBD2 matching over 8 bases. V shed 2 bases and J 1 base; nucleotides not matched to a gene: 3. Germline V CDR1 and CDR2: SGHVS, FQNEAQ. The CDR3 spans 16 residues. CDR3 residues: CASSLQLAVNTGELFF. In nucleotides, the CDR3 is TGTGCCAGCAGCTTACAACTAGCGGTGAACACCGGGGAGCTGTTTTTT.

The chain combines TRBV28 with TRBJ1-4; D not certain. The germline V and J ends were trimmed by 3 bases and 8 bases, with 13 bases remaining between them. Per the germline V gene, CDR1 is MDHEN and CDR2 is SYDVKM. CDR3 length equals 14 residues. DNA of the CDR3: TGTGCCAGCAGTTTCCCACGGGGAGGGGAAAAACTGTTTTTT. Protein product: CASSFPRGGEKLFF.

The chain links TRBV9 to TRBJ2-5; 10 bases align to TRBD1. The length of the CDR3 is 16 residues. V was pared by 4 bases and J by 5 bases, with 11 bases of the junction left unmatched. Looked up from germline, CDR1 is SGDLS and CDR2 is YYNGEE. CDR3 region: CASSSRDRGIHETQYF. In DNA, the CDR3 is TGTGCCAGCAGCTCCCGGGACAGGGGAATCCACGAGACCCAGTACTTC.

The CDR3 loop is CAWSGPGIGGPYEQYF. Written as DNA, the CDR3 is TGTGCCTGGAGTGGACCCGGGATTGGGGGCCCCTACGAGCAGTACTTC. The genes are TRBV30 and TRBJ2-7; a weak D match, TRBD1 (6 bases). CDR1 is GTSNPN and CDR2 is SVGIG in the germline V gene (reference sequence). Trimming took 1 base from V and 2 from J, leaving 18 bases between them. This CDR3 comprises 16 residues.

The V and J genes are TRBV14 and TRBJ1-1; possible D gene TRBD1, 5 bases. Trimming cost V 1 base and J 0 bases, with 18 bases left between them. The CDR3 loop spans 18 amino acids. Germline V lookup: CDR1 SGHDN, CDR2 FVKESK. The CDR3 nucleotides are TGTGCCAGCAGCCAAGGCCAGGACCACAGGTTGATGAACACTGAAGCTTTCTTT. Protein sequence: CASSQGQDHRLMNTEAFF.

CDR3 residues: CASLGAGVEQYF. Written as DNA, the CDR3 is TGTGCCTCCCTAGGGGCCGGTGTAGAGCAGTACTTC. The chain uses TRBV30 and TRBJ2-7, with D perhaps TRBD1 (5 bases). The germline V gene encodes CDR1 GTSNPN and CDR2 SVGIG (reference sequence). Trimming cost V 7 bases and J 7 bases, with 17 bases left between them. The CDR3 loop spans 12 amino acids.

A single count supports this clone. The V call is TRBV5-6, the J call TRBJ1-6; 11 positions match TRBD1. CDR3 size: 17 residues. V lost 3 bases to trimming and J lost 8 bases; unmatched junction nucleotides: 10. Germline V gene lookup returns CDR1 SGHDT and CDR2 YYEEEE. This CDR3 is CASSSIGQGAQDSPLHF. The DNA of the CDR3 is TGTGCCAGCAGCTCTATAGGACAGGGGGCGCAGGATTCACCCCTCCACTTT. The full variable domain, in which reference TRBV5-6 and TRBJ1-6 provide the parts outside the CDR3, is DAGVTQSPTHLIKTRGQQVTLRCSPKSGHDTVSWYQQALGQGPQFIFQYYEEEERQRGNFPDRFSGHQFPNYSSELNVNALLLGDSALYLCASSSIGQGAQDSPLHFGNGTRLTVT.